Following are 10 T cell receptor beta chains from one sample sequenced in a study of T cells in Graves' hyperthyroidism and ophthalmopathy. RNA transcripts gave rise to amplified TCR beta CDR3 regions. TCR CDR3 underwent first-round RT-PCR with the HTBI primer set. TCRdb redid the calling of the multiplex PCR reads with MiXCR, one entry per CDR3 protein. Of fewer than 350,000 distinct CDR3 sequences in the sample, less than 20% were seen once. Source material: blood. These receptors all stem from a woman in her thirties or forties with Graves' ophthalmopathy.

This sequence joins TRBV20-1 and TRBJ2-7, with 9 positions matching TRBD2. This CDR3 is 15 amino acids long. Germline V lookup: CDR1 DFQATT, CDR2 SNEGSKA (reference sequence). The trim removed 0 bases at V and 6 bases at J, leaving 9 bases unmatched. The CDR3 reads CSARETLAGQPEQYF. The CDR3 DNA is TGCAGTGCTAGAGAAACACTAGCGGGTCAGCCCGAGCAGTACTTC.

In its sample, this clonotype was seen many times. At one boundary the junction diverges from the germline segment, which might be a read error. This chain joins TRBV6-9 and TRBJ2-3; 8 bases align to TRBD2. This CDR3 is 12 amino acids long. CDR1 and CDR2 (germline): MNHGY, SVAAGI. The CDR3 DNA is TGCGCCAGTTCAGCGGGAGAGATGGTACAGTATTTT. Translation: CASSAGEMVQYF.

The sample holds many counts of this clonotype. The chain employs TRBV10-2 and TRBJ2-7; D is ambiguous. Germline CDR1 WSHSY, CDR2 SAAADI. The CDR3 contains 15 residues. V was pared by 2 bases and J by 2 bases, with 13 bases between. This CDR3 is CASSEMGSDTYEQYF. The CDR3 nucleotides read TGCGCCAGCAGTGAGATGGGCAGTGATACCTACGAGCAGTACTTC.

This clonotype was seen at least ten times. The chain recombines TRBV10-3 with TRBJ2-7; D unresolved. Germline V gene lookup returns CDR1 ENHRY and CDR2 SYGVKD. CDR3 length: 14 residues. The V and J ends lost 1 base and 3 bases respectively, with 10 bases between them. CDR3 in amino acids: CAISEFLGYYEQYF. The CDR3 region has the DNA TGTGCCATCAGTGAGTTTTTGGGGTACTACGAGCAGTACTTC.

The sample holds many counts of this clonotype. The chain carries TRBV28 and TRBJ1-1; 7 nucleotides match TRBD1. Germline V gene data show CDR1 as MDHEN and CDR2 as SYDVKM. The V gene end was trimmed by 5 bases and the J gene end by 2 bases; junction bases not matched to a gene: 8. The CDR3 loop spans 15 amino acids. The CDR3 DNA follows: TGTGCCAGCAGTCTTCGGACAGGCCGCAACACTGAAGCTTTCTTT. It codes for CASSLRTGRNTEAFF.

Many counts were recorded for this clonotype. V and J are TRBV5-1 and TRBJ2-5; 7 bases are shared with TRBD1. The CDR3 extends over 15 amino acids. Germline CDR1 SGHRS, CDR2 YFSETQ. J gave up 2 bases and V 4 bases, and 8 bases lay outside the gene matches. The CDR3 DNA is TGCGCCAGCAGCATCGGACAGGTAGTACAAGAGACCCAGTACTTC. The encoded protein is CASSIGQVVQETQYF.

This clonotype showed up many times. This sequence joins TRBV12-3 or TRBV12-4 and TRBJ1-1; D is perhaps TRBD1 (5 bases). V shed 3 bases and J shed 6 bases, with 11 bases lying between them. This CDR3 has 13 residues. The CDR3 loop reads CASSLAGIPEAFF. The CDR3 nucleotides read TGTGCCAGCAGTTTGGCAGGGATCCCTGAAGCTTTCTTT.

The chain recombines TRBV6-1 with TRBJ2-7, with TRBD1 matching 9 bases. Germline CDR1 MNHNS, CDR2 SASEGT. This CDR3 is built from 15 residues. V was clipped by 7 bases and J by 7 bases; unmatched bases: 14. CDR3 bases: TGTGCCAGCACTCCATCGGGACAGGGTCTATGGGAGCAGTACTTC. As protein: CASTPSGQGLWEQYF.

This clonotype was detected many times. The chain combines TRBV5-6 with TRBJ1-1; D is perhaps TRBD1 (5 bases). Between the trimmed V and J ends, which lost 2 bases and 7 bases, there was a span of 9 bases. The CDR3 consists of 12 residues. Germline V gene sequence: CDR1 SGHDT, CDR2 YYEEEE. CDR3 DNA sequence: TGTGCCAGCAGCTTCCGGGACCTTGAAGCTTTCTTT. It encodes CASSFRDLEAFF. Filled out from reference TRBV5-6 and TRBJ1-1, the complete variable domain reads DAGVTQSPTHLIKTRGQQVTLRCSPKSGHDTVSWYQQALGQGPQFIFQYYEEEERQRGNFPDRFSGHQFPNYSSELNVNALLLGDSALYLCASSFRDLEAFFGQGTRLTVV.

With regard to this clonotype: This may be a read error, as it is one base from a much larger clone. V and J are TRBV6-2 or TRBV6-3 and TRBJ1-3; D is unclear. Trimming removed 4 bases at V and 2 bases at J, with 6 bases between. This CDR3 has 13 residues. Germline V lookup: CDR1 MNHEY, CDR2 SVGEGT. The CDR3 is CASSWFPGNTIYF. As DNA, the CDR3 is TGTGCCAGCAGTTGGTTCCCTGGAAACACCATATATTTT.